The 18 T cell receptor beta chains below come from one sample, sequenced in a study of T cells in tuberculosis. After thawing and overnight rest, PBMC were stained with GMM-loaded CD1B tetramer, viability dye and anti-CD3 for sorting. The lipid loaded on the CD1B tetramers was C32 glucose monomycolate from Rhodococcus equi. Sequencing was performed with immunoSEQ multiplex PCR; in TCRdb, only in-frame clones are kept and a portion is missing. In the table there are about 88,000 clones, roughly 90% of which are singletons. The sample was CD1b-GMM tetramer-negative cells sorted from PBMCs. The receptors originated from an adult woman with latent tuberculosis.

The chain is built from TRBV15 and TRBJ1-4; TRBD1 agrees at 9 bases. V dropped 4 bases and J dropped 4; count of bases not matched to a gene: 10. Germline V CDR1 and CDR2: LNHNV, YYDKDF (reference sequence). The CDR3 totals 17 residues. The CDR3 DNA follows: TGTGCCACCAGCACCGGGACAGGGTTGTTCAGTAATGAAAAACTGTTTTTT. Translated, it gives CATSTGTGLFSNEKLFF. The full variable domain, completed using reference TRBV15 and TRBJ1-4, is DAMVIQNPRYQVTQFGKPVTLSCSQTLNHNVMYWYQQKSSQAPKLLFHYYDKDFNNEADTPDNFQSRRPNTSFCFLDIRSPGLGDTAMYLCATSTGTGLFSNEKLFFGSGTQLSVL.

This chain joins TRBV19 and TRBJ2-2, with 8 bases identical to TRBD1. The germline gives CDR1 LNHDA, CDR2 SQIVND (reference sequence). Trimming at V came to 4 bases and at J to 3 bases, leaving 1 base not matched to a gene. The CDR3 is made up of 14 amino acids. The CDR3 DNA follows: TGTGCCAGTAGTACGGGACAGGACACCGGGGAGCTGTTTTTT. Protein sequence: CASSTGQDTGELFF.

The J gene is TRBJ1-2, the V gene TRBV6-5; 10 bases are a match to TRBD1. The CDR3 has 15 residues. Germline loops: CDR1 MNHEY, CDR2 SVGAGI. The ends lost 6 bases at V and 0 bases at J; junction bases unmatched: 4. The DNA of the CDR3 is TGTGCCAGCAGAGCCGGGACAGGGGCTAACTATGGCTACACCTTC. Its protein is CASRAGTGANYGYTF.

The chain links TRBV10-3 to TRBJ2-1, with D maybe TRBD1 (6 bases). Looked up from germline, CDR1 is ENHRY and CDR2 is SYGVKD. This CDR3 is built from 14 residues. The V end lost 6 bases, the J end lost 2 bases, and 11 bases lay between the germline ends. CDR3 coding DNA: TGTGCCATCAGCGAAGGGACAACCTACAATGAGCAGTTCTTC. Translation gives CAISEGTTYNEQFF.

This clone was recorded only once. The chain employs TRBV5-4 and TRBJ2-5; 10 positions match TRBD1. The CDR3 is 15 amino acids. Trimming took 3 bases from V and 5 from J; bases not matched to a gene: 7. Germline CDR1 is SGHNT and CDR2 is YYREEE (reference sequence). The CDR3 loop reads CASSSGRGQGETQYF. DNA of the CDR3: TGTGCCAGCAGCTCGGGAAGGGGACAGGGGGAGACCCAGTACTTC.

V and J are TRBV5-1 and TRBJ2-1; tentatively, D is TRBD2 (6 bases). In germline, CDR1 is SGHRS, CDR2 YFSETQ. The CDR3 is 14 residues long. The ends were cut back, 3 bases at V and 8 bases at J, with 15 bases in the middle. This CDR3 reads CASSSLASSYEQFF. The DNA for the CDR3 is TGCGCCAGCAGCTCTCTAGCGTCTTCTTATGAGCAGTTCTTC.

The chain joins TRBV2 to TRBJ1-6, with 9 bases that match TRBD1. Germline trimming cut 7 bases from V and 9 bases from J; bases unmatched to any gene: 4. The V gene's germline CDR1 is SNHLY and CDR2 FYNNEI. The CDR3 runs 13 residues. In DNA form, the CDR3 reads TGTGCCAGCACTCCGGACAGGGGTTCACCCCTCCACTTT. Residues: CASTPDRGSPLHF.

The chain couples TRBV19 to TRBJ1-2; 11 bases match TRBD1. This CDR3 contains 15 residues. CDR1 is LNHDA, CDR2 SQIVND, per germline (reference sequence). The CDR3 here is CAASPTPGTGGGYTF. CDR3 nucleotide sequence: TGTGCGGCCTCCCCGACGCCTGGGACAGGGGGGGGCTACACCTTC.

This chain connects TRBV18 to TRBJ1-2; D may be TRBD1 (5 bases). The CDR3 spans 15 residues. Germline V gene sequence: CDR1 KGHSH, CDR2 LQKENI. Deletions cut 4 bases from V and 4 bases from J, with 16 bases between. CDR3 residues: CASSRGADYSYGYTF. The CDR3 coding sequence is TGTGCCAGCTCACGCGGGGCGGACTATAGCTATGGCTACACCTTC.

The CDR3 loop reads CASSTGQGVSPLHF. CDR3 nucleotides: TGTGCCAGCAGTACTGGACAGGGGGTCTCACCCCTCCACTTT. The chain links TRBV6-5 to TRBJ1-6; 10 bases match TRBD1. The CDR3 is 14 residues long. V dropped 5 bases and J dropped 10; count of bases not matched to a gene: 5. Germline V gives CDR1 MNHEY, CDR2 SVGAGI.

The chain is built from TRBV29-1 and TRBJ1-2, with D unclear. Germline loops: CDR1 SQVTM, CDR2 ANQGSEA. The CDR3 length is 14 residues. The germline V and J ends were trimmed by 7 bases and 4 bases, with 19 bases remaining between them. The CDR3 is CSASRRKGGYGYTF. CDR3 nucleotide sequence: TGCAGCGCTAGTAGAAGGAAAGGCGGCTATGGCTACACCTTC.

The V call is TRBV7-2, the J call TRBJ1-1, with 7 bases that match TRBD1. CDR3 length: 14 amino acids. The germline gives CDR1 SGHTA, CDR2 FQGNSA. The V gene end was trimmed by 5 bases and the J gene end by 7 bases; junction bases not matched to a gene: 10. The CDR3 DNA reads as TGTGCCAGCAGCCAACAAGGACAGGCAGGTGAAGCTTTCTTT. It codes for CASSQQGQAGEAFF.

CDR3 residues: CASSQRQGNYGYTF. Here the CDR3 DNA reads TGTGCCAGCAGCCAGCGACAGGGGAACTATGGCTACACCTTC. The rearrangement links TRBV4-2 to TRBJ1-2; 8 bases are a match to TRBD1. The V and J ends lost 3 bases and 2 bases, in that order; junction bases with no gene match: 2. The CDR3 has 14 residues. Germline CDR1 is LGHNA and CDR2 is YNFKEQ.

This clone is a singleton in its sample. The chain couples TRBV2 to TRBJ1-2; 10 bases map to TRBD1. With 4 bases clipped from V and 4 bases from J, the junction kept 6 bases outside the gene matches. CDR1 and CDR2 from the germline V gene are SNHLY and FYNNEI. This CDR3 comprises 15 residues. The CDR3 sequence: CASSGTGGYGYGYTF. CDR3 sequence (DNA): TGTGCCAGCAGTGGGACAGGGGGGTACGGCTATGGCTACACCTTC.

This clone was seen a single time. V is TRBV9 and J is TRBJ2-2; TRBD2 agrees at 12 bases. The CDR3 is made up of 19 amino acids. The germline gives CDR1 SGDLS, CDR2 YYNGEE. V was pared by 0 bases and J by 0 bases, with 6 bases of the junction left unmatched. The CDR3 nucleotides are TGTGCCAGCAGCGTAGCGTCTAGCGGGGGGGCCCCGAACACCGGGGAGCTGTTTTTT. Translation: CASSVASSGGAPNTGELFF.

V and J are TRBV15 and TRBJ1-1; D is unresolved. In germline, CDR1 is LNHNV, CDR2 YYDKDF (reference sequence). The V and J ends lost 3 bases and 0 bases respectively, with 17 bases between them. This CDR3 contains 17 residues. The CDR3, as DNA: TGTGCCACCAGCAGTCCGCGGAAGCGGATAGTGAACACTGAAGCTTTCTTT. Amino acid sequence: CATSSPRKRIVNTEAFF.

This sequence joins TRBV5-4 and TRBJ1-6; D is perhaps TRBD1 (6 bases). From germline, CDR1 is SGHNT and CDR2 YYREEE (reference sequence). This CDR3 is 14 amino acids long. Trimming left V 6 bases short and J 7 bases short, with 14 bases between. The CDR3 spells CASITRGSNSPLHF. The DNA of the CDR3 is TGTGCCAGCATCACCAGGGGTTCAAATTCACCCCTCCACTTT.

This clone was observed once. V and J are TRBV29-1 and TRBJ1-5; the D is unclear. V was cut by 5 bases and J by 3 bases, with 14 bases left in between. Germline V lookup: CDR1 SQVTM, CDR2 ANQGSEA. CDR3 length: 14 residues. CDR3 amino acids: CSVNEGGVNQPQHF. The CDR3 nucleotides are TGCAGCGTTAACGAAGGTGGAGTCAATCAGCCCCAGCATTTT.